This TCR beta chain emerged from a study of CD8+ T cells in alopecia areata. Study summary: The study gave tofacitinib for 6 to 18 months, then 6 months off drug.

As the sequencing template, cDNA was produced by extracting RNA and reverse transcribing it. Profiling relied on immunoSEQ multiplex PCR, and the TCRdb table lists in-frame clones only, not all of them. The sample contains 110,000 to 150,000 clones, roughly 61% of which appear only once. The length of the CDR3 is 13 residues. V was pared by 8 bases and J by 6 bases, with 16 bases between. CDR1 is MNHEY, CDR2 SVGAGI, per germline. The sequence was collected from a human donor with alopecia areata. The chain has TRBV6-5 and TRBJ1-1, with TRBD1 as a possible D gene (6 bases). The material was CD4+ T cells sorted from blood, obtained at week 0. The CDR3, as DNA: TGTGCCAGCTCACGGCGGGGGGGCGCTGAAGCTTTCTTT. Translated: CASSRRGGAEAFF.